The 17 T cell receptor beta chains presented below share a single source sample, sequenced in a study of blood T cell repertoires in COVID-19. This table comes from immunoSEQ multiplex PCR, and its TCRdb copy is limited to in-frame clones, with some not included. The sample has under 95,000 clones; under 85% are singletons. The sequenced sample was peripheral blood. The receptors here all came from a man between 70 and 80 years old with acute or convalescent COVID-19.

CDR3 region: CASSRTYEQYF. CDR3 bases: TGTGCCAGCAGTCGAACATACGAGCAGTACTTC. This rearrangement joins TRBV11-2 to TRBJ2-7; no clear D gene. Between the trimmed V and J ends, which lost 6 bases and 4 bases, there was a span of 7 bases. CDR1 is SGHAT and CDR2 is FQNNGV in the germline V gene. The CDR3 runs to 11 residues. The whole variable domain, remainder taken from reference TRBV11-2 and TRBJ2-7, is EAGVAQSPRYKIIEKRQSVAFWCNPISGHATLYWYQQILGQGPKLLIQFQNNGVVDDSQLPKDRFSAERLKGVDSTLKIQPAKLEDSAVYLCASSRTYEQYFGPGTRLTVT.

Remarks on this clone: The sample carries other DNA sequences with the same CDR3. The chain links TRBV20-1 to TRBJ1-5; D remains ambiguous. This CDR3 is 14 amino acids long. Germline-derived CDR1 and CDR2 are DFQATT and SNEGSKA (reference sequence). The V end lost 3 bases, the J end lost 0 bases, and 9 bases lay between the germline ends. The CDR3: CSASISYSNQPQHF. The CDR3 DNA follows: TGCAGTGCTAGTATCAGTTATAGCAATCAGCCCCAGCATTTT.

The chain has TRBV6-4 and TRBJ2-7, with a weak D call TRBD1 (6 bases). The germline V gene encodes CDR1 MRHNA and CDR2 SNTAGT. CDR3 size: 13 residues. Trimming cost V 2 bases and J 8 bases, with 13 bases left between them. The CDR3 nucleotides are TGTGCCAGCAGTGACCCGGGACATTTCCAGCAGTACGTC. Encoded protein: CASSDPGHFQQYV.

J is TRBJ2-1 and V is TRBV5-6, with 10 bases fitting TRBD1. This CDR3 comprises 15 residues. Germline values: CDR1 SGHDT, CDR2 YYEEEE. V dropped 3 bases and J dropped 6; count of bases not matched to a gene: 6. The CDR3 DNA reads TGTGCCAGCAGCTCCGGGACAGGGGCCGGCAATGAGCAGTTCTTC. Amino acid sequence: CASSSGTGAGNEQFF.

The CDR3 coding sequence is TGTGCCAGCAGCTTGGGGGACAGGGCCCACGAGCAGTACTTC. Protein sequence: CASSLGDRAHEQYF. This chain uses TRBV12-1 with TRBJ2-7; the tabulated D call, TRBD1, remains unverified against the DNA. TRBV12-1 corresponds to a pseudogene. This CDR3 spans 14 amino acids.

The genes are TRBV5-8 and TRBJ2-7; no definite D call. The V gene's germline CDR1 is SGHTS and CDR2 YDEGEE. Between the trimmed V and J ends, which lost 2 bases and 5 bases, there was a span of 5 bases. The CDR3 sequence is 11 residues long. For the CDR3, the DNA is TGTGCCAGCAGCTTATATGACGAGCAGTACTTC. Its translation is CASSLYDEQYF.

This clone appeared once. The V and J genes are TRBV7-9 and TRBJ2-6, with 9 nucleotides matching TRBD1. Losses at the gene ends were 6 bases for V and 1 base for J; bases not matched to a gene: 7. The length of the CDR3 is 17 residues. Per germline, CDR1 SEHNR and CDR2 FQNEAQ (reference sequence). The CDR3 bases are TGTGCCAGCAGTAAGATGGGACAGGGATCTGGGGCCAACGTCCTGACTTTC. Translated: CASSKMGQGSGANVLTF.

The genes are TRBV19 and TRBJ1-2, with D possibly TRBD1 on 6 matching bases. The germline gives CDR1 LNHDA, CDR2 SQIVND (reference sequence). The CDR3 contains 13 residues. The ends were cut back, 2 bases at V and 6 bases at J, with 10 bases in the middle. The CDR3 coding sequence is TGTGCCAGTAGTATACAGGGGTCGAATGGCTACACCTTC. Its translation: CASSIQGSNGYTF.

V and J are TRBV5-5 and TRBJ2-5, with 9 bases that match TRBD2. V lost 4 bases and J lost 3; bases outside the gene matches: 7. The V gene's germline CDR1 is SGHKS and CDR2 YYEKEE (reference sequence). This CDR3 region has 15 residues. The CDR3 DNA is TGTGCCAGCAGCCCAATAGCGGGGGCCGAAGAGACCCAGTACTTC. Residues: CASSPIAGAEETQYF. The variable domain in full, completed from reference TRBV5-5 and TRBJ2-5, reads DAGVTQSPTHLIKTRGQQVTLRCSPISGHKSVSWYQQVLGQGPQFIFQYYEKEERGRGNFPDRFSARQFPNYSSELNVNALLLGDSALYLCASSPIAGAEETQYFGPGTRLLVL.

This chain joins TRBV19 and TRBJ1-3; D might be TRBD1 (5 bases). CDR1 and CDR2 from the germline V gene are LNHDA and SQIVND (reference sequence). There are 13 residues in the CDR3. V dropped 8 bases and J dropped 4 bases, with 12 bases sitting between them. The CDR3 DNA follows: TGTGCCAGTGGGGGACTGAACGGAAACACCATATATTTT. This sequence encodes CASGGLNGNTIYF.

The chain employs TRBV5-5 and TRBJ1-6; 8 bases match TRBD1. This CDR3 comprises 14 residues. J was trimmed by 9 bases and V by 2 bases; bases with no gene match: 4. Per germline, CDR1 SGHKS and CDR2 YYEKEE (reference sequence). CDR3 residues: CASSLQGGGSPLHF. The CDR3 nucleotides are TGTGCCAGCAGCTTACAGGGGGGGGGTTCACCCCTCCACTTT.

The chain is built from TRBV5-6 and TRBJ1-3, with D unresolved. With 4 bases removed from V and 0 bases from J, the gap between germline ends came to 11 bases. CDR1 is SGHDT, CDR2 YYEEEE, per germline. This CDR3 spans 15 amino acids. This CDR3 is CASSNLKSSGNTIYF. The CDR3 region has the DNA TGTGCCAGCAGCAATCTAAAGAGCTCTGGAAACACCATATATTTT.

V is TRBV18 and J is TRBJ1-2, with 10 bases aligning to TRBD1. The ends lost 5 bases at V and 7 bases at J; junction bases unmatched: 4. Germline values: CDR1 KGHSH, CDR2 LQKENI. The CDR3 runs to 13 residues. The CDR3 DNA reads TGTGCCAGCTCAACCGGGACAGGGGTTGGCTACACCTTC. This sequence encodes CASSTGTGVGYTF.

This rearrangement joins TRBV7-6 to TRBJ2-3; 11 bases are shared with TRBD2. In germline, CDR1 is SGHVS, CDR2 FNYEAQ. Unmatched junction bases numbered 9, after V lost 2 bases and J lost 5 bases. CDR3 length: 17 residues. The CDR3 spells CASSLFPSGGLGDTQYF. In DNA form, the CDR3 reads TGTGCCAGCAGCTTATTTCCTAGCGGGGGGTTGGGAGATACGCAGTATTTT.

The chain combines TRBV6-6 with TRBJ2-7; 10 positions match TRBD1. This CDR3 comprises 15 residues. The germline gives CDR1 MNHNY, CDR2 SVGAGI (reference sequence). V lost 4 bases to trimming and J lost 2 bases; unmatched junction nucleotides: 5. This chain's CDR3 is CASSSQDRGTYEQYF. In nucleotides, the CDR3 is TGTGCCAGCAGTTCACAGGACAGGGGGACCTACGAGCAGTACTTC.

The J gene is TRBJ1-5, the V gene TRBV6-5; 7 bases map to TRBD1. The germline V gene has CDR1 MNHEY and CDR2 SVGAGI. There are 14 residues in the CDR3. Trimming cost V 6 bases and J 6 bases; bases outside gene matches: 8. CDR3 coding DNA: TGTGCCAGCAGCCAACAGGGGAGCGGTCAGCCCCAGCATTTT. Protein sequence: CASSQQGSGQPQHF.

The chain is built from TRBV2 and TRBJ2-7; D is ambiguous. Trimming removed 2 bases from V and 7 bases from J, with 6 bases in between. The germline gives CDR1 SNHLY, CDR2 FYNNEI. The CDR3 is 11 residues long. The CDR3 reads CASSESREQYF. CDR3 in DNA: TGTGCCAGCAGTGAATCTCGTGAGCAGTACTTC.